The 8 T cell receptor beta chains given below trace back to one sample, sequenced in a study of cytomegalovirus exposure and HLA in healthy donors. Libraries were prepared by immunoSEQ multiplex PCR; TCRdb keeps only in-frame clonotypes and omits some of them. The sample records around 150,000 clones, approximately 91% being singletons. Sample: PBMCs. The origin of the receptors is a woman younger than 35 in good health and CMV-seropositive.

The V gene is TRBV6-4, the J gene TRBJ2-7; weak D call: TRBD2 (6 bases). The V end was cut by 3 bases, the J end by 3 bases, with 9 bases between. The length of the CDR3 is 13 residues. The V gene's germline CDR1 is MRHNA and CDR2 SNTAGT. CDR3 sequence: CASSEVGGYEQYF. Here the CDR3 DNA reads TGTGCCAGCAGTGAGGTCGGGGGCTACGAGCAGTACTTC.

The rearrangement links TRBV18 to TRBJ1-1; a possible D gene is TRBD1 (5 bases). In germline, CDR1 is KGHSH, CDR2 LQKENI. The V gene lost 3 bases and the J gene lost 0 bases, with 8 bases spanning the gap. This CDR3 has 14 residues. This chain's CDR3 is CASSPDSLNTEAFF. CDR3 nucleotides: TGTGCCAGCTCACCCGACAGCTTGAACACTGAAGCTTTCTTT. Drawing the rest from reference TRBV18 and TRBJ1-1, the complete variable domain is NAGVMQNPRHLVRRRGQEARLRCSPMKGHSHVYWYRQLPEEGLKFMVYLQKENIIDESGMPKERFSAEFPKEGPSILRIQQVVRGDSAAYFCASSPDSLNTEAFFGQGTRLTVV.

The CDR3 DNA reads as TGCGCCAGCAGCTTACAGGGGGCGCTGGTTGCGAACACCGGGGAGCTGTTTTTT. This translates into CASSLQGALVANTGELFF. This rearrangement joins TRBV5-1 to TRBJ2-2; 9 bases agree with TRBD1. V was clipped by 2 bases and J by 0 bases; unmatched bases: 8. The CDR3 extends over 18 amino acids. The germline V gene encodes CDR1 SGHRS and CDR2 YFSETQ.

This clone appeared once. The J gene is TRBJ2-1, the V gene TRBV9; the D gene is possibly TRBD1 (6 bases). CDR1 SGDLS and CDR2 YYNGEE come from the germline V gene. The CDR3 totals 14 residues. Trimming cost V 3 bases and J 13 bases, with 20 bases left between them. CDR3 loop: CASSEEIQGSGQFF. The CDR3 DNA sequence: TGTGCCAGCAGCGAGGAAATACAGGGTTCGGGCCAGTTCTTC.

The chain employs TRBV29-1 and TRBJ2-4; 8 bases align to TRBD2. The CDR3 totals 13 residues. After removal of 4 bases from V and 7 bases from J, the junction contained 6 bases not matched to a gene. CDR1 is SQVTM, CDR2 ANQGSEA, per germline. Here the CDR3 reads CSVGAGARNIQYF. CDR3 DNA: TGCAGCGTTGGAGCGGGGGCGAGGAACATTCAGTACTTC.

This clone came up a few times. The chain uses TRBV7-9 and TRBJ2-2, with D tentatively TRBD2 (6 bases). Germline CDR1 is SEHNR and CDR2 is FQNEAQ (reference sequence). This CDR3 has 18 residues. V dropped 1 base and J dropped 4 bases, with 19 bases sitting between them. CDR3 region: CASSLGPWSGEGTGELFF. Written as DNA, the CDR3 is TGTGCCAGCAGCTTAGGGCCTTGGTCGGGAGAGGGCACCGGGGAGCTGTTTTTT.

The gene calls are TRBV5-1 and TRBJ2-7, with D perhaps matching TRBD2 (6 bases). CDR1 and CDR2 (germline): SGHRS, YFSETQ. V was shortened by 4 bases and J by 5 bases, with 13 bases between the two germline ends. This CDR3 spans 13 amino acids. In nucleotides, the CDR3 is TGCGCCAGCAGCCGCTGGGAGGTCGACGAGCAGTACTTC. As protein: CASSRWEVDEQYF. Full variable domain (rest looked up from reference TRBV5-1 and TRBJ2-7): KAGVTQTPRYLIKTRGQQVTLSCSPISGHRSVSWYQQTPGQGLQFLFEYFSETQRNKGNFPGRFSGRQFSNSRSEMNVSTLELGDSALYLCASSRWEVDEQYFGPGTRLTVT.

The chain carries TRBV28 and TRBJ2-3; no firm D call. The CDR3 has 14 residues. Germline CDR1 and CDR2: MDHEN and SYDVKM. The V end was cut by 6 bases, the J end by 0 bases, with 10 bases between. The CDR3 region is CASRAATSTDTQYF. The DNA for the CDR3 is TGTGCCAGCAGGGCGGCTACTAGCACAGATACGCAGTATTTT.